This T cell receptor beta chain appears in the sequencing data of a study of cytomegalovirus exposure and HLA in healthy donors. Study results and limitations: In a later analysis, CMV-associated beta chains were mostly HLA-associated, it appeared.

This CDR3 is built from 14 residues. Trimming pared 0 bases from V and 5 bases from J, leaving 10 bases between. Looked up from germline, CDR1 is MNHNY and CDR2 is SVGAGI (reference sequence). This clone was counted once. Its antigen is not identified. 60 Vbeta and 13 Jbeta primers were used in PCR. Clones were sequenced by immunoSEQ multiplex PCR, and TCRdb holds only the in-frame ones, with some missing. The sample holds 150,000 to 200,000 clones, 75% seen once. The receptor was derived from a woman aged 50 to 60 in good health and CMV-seropositive. The chain is built from TRBV6-6 and TRBJ1-2; D gene uncertain. The sequenced sample consisted of PBMCs. CDR3 loop: CASSYSRSRYGYTF. CDR3 nucleotides: TGTGCCAGCAGTTACTCGAGGAGCCGATATGGCTACACCTTC.